Sequencing of this T cell receptor (beta chain) was carried out in a study of T-cell memory formation after mild COVID-19. This clonotype turned up a few times. No antigen is known for it. Findings of the study overall: Clones which contracted sat mainly in CM and EM if CD4+, and in EMRA if CD8+. Prior to infection, memory already included some responding clones, suggesting cross-reactive memory joined.

It was 5'RACE with constant-segment primers that produced the TCR alpha and TCR beta cDNA libraries, which carried sample barcodes and UMIs. Each CDR3 protein is one row after TCRdb ran MiXCR on the 5' RACE reads. The sample includes fewer than 350,000 distinct CDR3 sequences, approximately 15% seen only once; the top ten take more than 20%. V dropped 5 bases and J dropped 5; count of bases not matched to a gene: 8. The length of the CDR3 is 15 residues. From germline, CDR1 is DFQATT and CDR2 SNEGSKA (reference sequence). The V gene is TRBV20-1, the J gene TRBJ2-2; 10 bases are a match to TRBD1. Material for sequencing was PBMCs or a T cell subset sorted from them (not recorded which). The source of this sequence is a man younger than 35 who had mild COVID-19 (a few samples of this study predate the infection). Cell type and time point are not known. For the CDR3, the DNA is TGCAGTGCTCCCTGGACAGGGGGGGAGACCGGGGAGCTGTTTTTT. Amino acids: CSAPWTGGETGELFF.